Listed here are 10 T cell receptor beta chains from one sample, sequenced in a study of PD-L1 blockade in urothelial cancer. TCRdb's table, derived via immunoSEQ multiplex PCR, lists solely in-frame clones and lacks some. The sample includes around 21,000 clones, roughly four fifths of them seen just once. Specified time point: peripheral blood 6 weeks after treatment start. The sample was PBMCs, taken around atezolizumab (anti-PD-L1) treatment. The receptors stem from a man aged 45-65 years with urothelial cancer.

The J gene is TRBJ1-5, the V gene TRBV2, with a weak D call TRBD1 (5 bases). The V end lost 4 bases, the J end lost 3 bases, and 10 bases lay between the germline ends. The germline CDR1 and CDR2 sequences are SNHLY and FYNNEI. The CDR3 extends over 14 amino acids. CDR3 DNA sequence: TGTGCCAGCAGTGCAGACAGCTCCAATCAGCCCCAGCATTTT. Protein sequence: CASSADSSNQPQHF.

This rearrangement joins TRBV5-6 to TRBJ1-4; unclear D gene. The germline V gene encodes CDR1 SGHDT and CDR2 YYEEEE. The germline V and J ends were trimmed by 1 base and 7 bases, with 11 bases remaining between them. The CDR3 length is 14 residues. CDR3 DNA: TGTGCCAGCAGCTTGCAGGTCGGAGGTGAAAAACTGTTTTTT. It is translated as CASSLQVGGEKLFF.

This clone has a handful of counts. CDR3 in amino acids: CASSSQAEQYF. CDR3 DNA: TGCGCCAGCAGCAGCCAGGCCGAGCAGTACTTC. The J gene is TRBJ2-7, the V gene TRBV5-1; D not certain. Germline CDR1 is SGHRS and CDR2 is YFSETQ. The CDR3 is 11 residues long. V was trimmed by 4 bases and J by 6 bases, leaving 8 bases between them.

This chain links TRBV30 with TRBJ2-7; D may be TRBD1 (5 bases). In germline, CDR1 is GTSNPN, CDR2 SVGIG (reference sequence). V was clipped by 2 bases and J by 3 bases, with 11 bases between them. The CDR3 sequence is 13 residues long. The CDR3 nucleotides read TGTGCCTGGAGTAACAGGCCTAACTACGAGCAGTACTTC. It translates to CAWSNRPNYEQYF.

The chain employs TRBV11-2 and TRBJ1-1; TRBD1 is a possible D gene (5 bases). V was shortened by 3 bases and J by 1 base, with 9 bases between the two germline ends. This CDR3 has 14 amino acids. Germline V CDR1 and CDR2: SGHAT, FQNNGV. CDR3 nucleotide sequence: TGTGCCAGCAGCTTTATACAGGAGAACACTGAAGCTTTCTTT. It specifies CASSFIQENTEAFF.

This chain joins TRBV30 and TRBJ2-1; D is possibly TRBD2 (5 bases). The CDR3 sequence is 12 residues long. In germline, CDR1 is GTSNPN, CDR2 SVGIG (reference sequence). V dropped 7 bases and J dropped 0 bases, with 7 bases sitting between them. DNA for the CDR3: TGTGCCTTAGGGAGCTCCTACAATGAGCAGTTCTTC. It translates to CALGSSYNEQFF.

The chain employs TRBV9 and TRBJ2-1; D might be TRBD1 (6 bases). The CDR3 has 16 amino acids. V lost 0 bases to trimming and J lost 3 bases, with 13 bases between them. CDR1 and CDR2 from the germline V gene are SGDLS and YYNGEE. This CDR3 reads CASSVGPGEGYNEQFF. The DNA of the CDR3 is TGTGCCAGCAGCGTAGGTCCAGGGGAAGGCTACAATGAGCAGTTCTTC.

The chain carries TRBV5-1 and TRBJ2-1, with 10 positions matching TRBD2. Germline trimming cut 1 base from V and 9 bases from J; bases unmatched to any gene: 7. Germline CDR1 is SGHRS and CDR2 is YFSETQ. This CDR3 region has 15 residues. CDR3 bases: TGCGCCAGCAGCTTGCAAGCGGGAGGGCCTGTTGAGCAGTTCTTC. Its protein product is CASSLQAGGPVEQFF.

The chain carries TRBV5-1 and TRBJ1-2; unclear D gene. Germline CDR1 SGHRS, CDR2 YFSETQ. V lost 0 bases and J lost 5, with 8 bases in between. This CDR3 is 13 amino acids long. CDR3 sequence: CASSLDSQYGYTF. Written as DNA, the CDR3 is TGCGCCAGCAGCTTGGACAGCCAATATGGCTACACCTTC.

This sequence joins TRBV30 and TRBJ2-2, with a tentative D call TRBD2 (5 bases). The CDR3 contains 15 residues. Germline V gene sequence: CDR1 GTSNPN, CDR2 SVGIG (reference sequence). Trimming removed 8 bases at V and 4 bases at J, with 20 bases between. The CDR3 DNA sequence: TGTGCCATCCTCGGCAGGCGGGCAGGCACCGGGGAGCTGTTTTTT. Translated: CAILGRRAGTGELFF.